This passage covers 20 T cell receptor beta chains from one sample sequenced in a study of blood T cell repertoires in COVID-19. TCRdb keeps only in-frame clones here, not all; method: immunoSEQ multiplex PCR. The repertoire has fewer than 200,000 clones, 84% of them found once; the top ten carry approximately 7.3%. Sequencing input: peripheral blood. These receptors were taken from a human donor in a cohort sampled during active COVID-19.

This clone was counted once. The chain employs TRBV2 and TRBJ1-2, with no clear D. The CDR3 runs to 11 residues. Trimming shortened V by 7 bases and J by 4 bases, and 7 bases separated the two germline ends. Germline assignment: CDR1 SNHLY and CDR2 FYNNEI. The DNA for the CDR3 is TGTGCCAGCACCAGTTCCTATGGCTACACCTTC. It codes for CASTSSYGYTF.

This rearrangement joins TRBV5-6 to TRBJ1-5, with unresolved D. Trimming cost V 2 bases and J 11 bases, with 17 bases left between them. Germline-derived CDR1 and CDR2 are SGHDT and YYEEEE. CDR3 length: 14 amino acids. CDR3 bases: TGTGCCAGCAGCTTTTATCATCGGATCGGGTCCCAGCATTTT. Its translation is CASSFYHRIGSQHF.

Remarks on this clone: The sample has other DNA sequences that encode this CDR3 too. This chain uses TRBV5-1 with TRBJ2-1, with TRBD1 matching over 10 bases. CDR3 length: 15 amino acids. Trimming at V came to 4 bases and at J to 4 bases, leaving 5 bases not matched to a gene. Per the germline V gene, CDR1 is SGHRS and CDR2 is YFSETQ. Written as DNA, the CDR3 is TGCGCCAGCAGCCCGGGACAGGGGCTATACAATGAGCAGTTCTTC. Amino acid sequence: CASSPGQGLYNEQFF.

This chain links TRBV3-1 (or the pseudogene TRBV3-2) with TRBJ2-6; weak D call: TRBD1 (6 bases). The CDR3 spans 16 residues. Trimming removed 4 bases from V and 1 base from J, with 11 bases in between. Germline V gene data show CDR1 as LGHDT and CDR2 as YNNKEL (reference sequence). The CDR3 coding sequence is TGTGCCAGCAGCCCCGACAGGAATTCTGGGGCCAACGTCCTGACTTTC. It is translated as CASSPDRNSGANVLTF.

In DNA, the CDR3 is TGTGCCAGCAGGTCCCTACAGACAACCCAAGAGACCCAGTACTTC. It specifies CASRSLQTTQETQYF. The chain couples TRBV3-1 (or the pseudogene TRBV3-2) to TRBJ2-5; D is ambiguous. The V gene's germline CDR1 is LGHDT and CDR2 YNNKEL (reference sequence). The CDR3 totals 15 residues. Between the trimmed V and J ends, which lost 6 bases and 1 base, there was a span of 15 bases.

The rearrangement joins TRBV5-1 to TRBJ2-7; TRBD2 is a possible D gene (6 bases). The CDR3 is 13 amino acids. Germline V lookup: CDR1 SGHRS, CDR2 YFSETQ. Trimming removed 6 bases at V and 4 bases at J, with 14 bases between. CDR3 amino acids: CASNQNGGYEQYF. For the CDR3, the DNA is TGCGCCAGCAACCAGAACGGGGGATACGAGCAGTACTTC. Full variable domain (rest looked up from reference TRBV5-1 and TRBJ2-7): KAGVTQTPRYLIKTRGQQVTLSCSPISGHRSVSWYQQTPGQGLQFLFEYFSETQRNKGNFPGRFSGRQFSNSRSEMNVSTLELGDSALYLCASNQNGGYEQYFGPGTRLTVT.

The rearrangement joins TRBV27 to TRBJ2-7; TRBD1 is a possible D gene (6 bases). V was clipped by 3 bases and J by 2 bases, with 8 bases between them. The CDR3 has 13 amino acids. The germline V gene has CDR1 MNHEY and CDR2 SMNVEV (reference sequence). The chain's CDR3 is CASSFGQPYEQYF. CDR3 DNA: TGTGCCAGCAGTTTCGGACAGCCCTACGAGCAGTACTTC.

A few counts support this clone. The chain has TRBV4-2 and TRBJ2-3; weak D call: TRBD2 (7 bases). Trimming left V 4 bases short and J 4 bases short, with 15 bases between. CDR3 size: 15 residues. Germline V gives CDR1 LGHNA, CDR2 YNFKEQ. The CDR3 spells CASSPGGGQADTQYF. CDR3 DNA sequence: TGTGCCAGCAGCCCCGGCGGGGGCCAAGCAGATACGCAGTATTTT.

This clone was counted only a few times. This sequence joins TRBV28 and TRBJ1-2; possible D gene TRBD1, 6 bases. Germline assignment: CDR1 MDHEN and CDR2 SYDVKM. The CDR3 runs 14 residues. V was trimmed by 1 base and J by 7 bases, leaving 13 bases between them. CDR3 coding DNA: TGTGCCAGCAGTTTATTCGACAGGCCTCCTGGCTACACCTTC. This gives the protein CASSLFDRPPGYTF.

The chain joins TRBV7-9 to TRBJ1-3; D is ambiguous. The CDR3 runs 16 residues. Germline loops: CDR1 SEHNR, CDR2 FQNEAQ (reference sequence). The V end lost 1 base, the J end lost 0 bases, and 10 bases lay between the germline ends. CDR3 bases: TGTGCCAGCAGCTTAGTGGGTAGCCACTCTGGAAACACCATATATTTT. Translated, it gives CASSLVGSHSGNTIYF.

The genes are TRBV7-9 and TRBJ1-1, with TRBD1 as a possible D gene (5 bases). CDR3 size: 13 residues. V was trimmed by 6 bases and J by 11 bases, leaving 19 bases between them. Germline values: CDR1 SEHNR, CDR2 FQNEAQ (reference sequence). The CDR3 region is CASSQRDGGRAFF. The CDR3 DNA reads TGTGCCAGCAGTCAGAGGGACGGGGGTCGCGCTTTCTTT.

The chain uses TRBV19 and TRBJ2-1; 13 bases are shared with TRBD2. The germline V gene has CDR1 LNHDA and CDR2 SQIVND (reference sequence). The CDR3 totals 14 residues. Trimming cost V 6 bases and J 12 bases; bases outside gene matches: 8. The CDR3 DNA follows: TGTGCCAGTAGACCCGGGACTAGCGGGGATGGGCAGTTCTTC. Encoded protein: CASRPGTSGDGQFF. The whole variable domain, remainder taken from reference TRBV19 and TRBJ2-1, is DGGITQSPKYLFRKEGQNVTLSCEQNLNHDAMYWYRQDPGQGLRLIYYSQIVNDFQKGDIAEGYSVSREKKESFPLTVTSAQKNPTAFYLCASRPGTSGDGQFFGPGTRLTVL.

J is TRBJ1-2 and V is TRBV5-1; a possible D gene is TRBD1 (5 bases). Trimming removed 5 bases from V and 4 bases from J, with 21 bases in between. Germline V gene sequence: CDR1 SGHRS, CDR2 YFSETQ. This CDR3 has 16 residues. The CDR3 DNA reads TGCGCCAGCAGTACCACCGGGGGGGAAGGCTCCTATGGCTACACCTTC. Its protein is CASSTTGGEGSYGYTF.

This clone was detected only a few times. J is TRBJ2-3 and V is TRBV2, with D possibly being TRBD2 (6 bases). The CDR3 totals 13 residues. Germline-derived CDR1 and CDR2 are SNHLY and FYNNEI. The CDR3 here is CVGGASVTDTQYF. The CDR3 DNA reads TGTGTCGGAGGGGCTAGTGTCACAGATACGCAGTATTTT.

The chain has TRBV7-2 and TRBJ2-7, with 8 bases that match TRBD2. The length of the CDR3 is 14 residues. J gave up 5 bases and V 0 bases, and 3 bases lay outside the gene matches. Per the germline V gene, CDR1 is SGHTA and CDR2 is FQGNSA. The CDR3 loop reads CASSLAWTSHEQYF. As DNA, the CDR3 is TGTGCCAGCAGCTTAGCTTGGACTAGCCACGAGCAGTACTTC.

The V gene is TRBV27, the J gene TRBJ1-5, with D perhaps matching TRBD1 (5 bases). V was shortened by 6 bases and J by 2 bases, with 11 bases between the two germline ends. Germline CDR1 is MNHEY and CDR2 is SMNVEV (reference sequence). The CDR3 sequence is 14 residues long. This CDR3 reads CASSTPQGNQPQHF. CDR3 DNA sequence: TGTGCCAGCAGCACTCCACAGGGCAATCAGCCCCAGCATTTT.

V gene TRBV6-5 combines with J gene TRBJ1-1; no clear D. The V and J ends lost 4 bases and 6 bases respectively, with 18 bases between them. There are 15 residues in the CDR3. The germline gives CDR1 MNHEY, CDR2 SVGAGI. CDR3: CASSLLPGMSAEAFF. The CDR3 region has the DNA TGTGCCAGCAGTTTATTGCCGGGAATGAGTGCTGAAGCTTTCTTT.

This clone appeared a few times. The V call is TRBV5-1, the J call TRBJ2-7, with a weak D call TRBD1 (5 bases). The CDR3 covers 14 residues. The germline V gene encodes CDR1 SGHRS and CDR2 YFSETQ. With 0 bases removed from V and 5 bases from J, the gap between germline ends came to 12 bases. The CDR3 coding sequence is TGCGCCAGCAGCTTGGTTCAGGGTGGCCACGAGCAGTACTTC. This gives the protein CASSLVQGGHEQYF.

V gene TRBV7-6 combines with J gene TRBJ2-2; the match to TRBD2 covers 8 bases. This CDR3 spans 16 amino acids. Germline trimming cut 7 bases from V and 3 bases from J; bases unmatched to any gene: 10. Germline values: CDR1 SGHVS, CDR2 FNYEAQ. For the CDR3, the DNA is TGTGCCAGCACCCCAACCGGGGGGGCGGACACCGGGGAGCTGTTTTTT. Amino acid sequence: CASTPTGGADTGELFF.

The V gene is TRBV19, the J gene TRBJ1-1; D may be TRBD1 (5 bases). The CDR3 covers 14 residues. Germline V gene data show CDR1 as LNHDA and CDR2 as SQIVND (reference sequence). Between the trimmed V and J ends, which lost 6 bases and 1 base, there was a span of 12 bases. The CDR3 nucleotides read TGTGCCAGTAGAACAGGTATCACGAACACTGAAGCTTTCTTT. This encodes CASRTGITNTEAFF.